Below, 7 T cell receptor beta chains from the same sample are listed, as sequenced in a study of vaccination and CD4 T cells after COVID-19. CD4+ T cells that had been cultured provided DNA sequenced with the Oncomine TCR Beta short-read assay. TCRdb reprocessed the PCR reads with MiXCR, giving one entry per CDR3 protein. This table holds around 26,000 distinct CDR3 sequences, less than 65% found once. Antigen specificity for these receptors is unknown. Treatment specified: approximately nine-day PBMC culture with coronavirus spike peptide pools or control peptides (ViraFEST assay). What was sequenced was CD4+ T cells from blood, cultured in vitro. These receptors all come from a human donor who had recovered from COVID-19.

V is TRBV19 and J is TRBJ1-1; a weak D match, TRBD1 (6 bases). V was cut by 6 bases and J by 6 bases, with 11 bases left in between. The CDR3 has 12 amino acids. Per germline, CDR1 LNHDA and CDR2 SQIVND (reference sequence). CDR3 DNA sequence: TGTGCCAGTAGCGACAGGAGGGCTGAAGCTTTCTTT. Amino acid sequence: CASSDRRAEAFF.

This clonotype was recorded a few times. V usage is TRBV7-3 and J usage is TRBJ1-6; D is undetermined. V was trimmed by 2 bases and J by 7 bases, leaving 15 bases between them. The CDR3 runs to 16 residues. Germline V gene data show CDR1 as SGHTA and CDR2 as FQGTGA. The CDR3 bases are TGTGCCAGCAGCTTATCACCCAGAGGACGGAATTCACCCCTCCACTTT. This translates into CASSLSPRGRNSPLHF.

This sequence joins TRBV2 and TRBJ2-4; D is tentatively TRBD1 or TRBD2 (6 bases each). CDR3 length: 16 residues. Trimming took 6 bases from V and 8 from J, leaving 23 bases between them. Germline assignment: CDR1 SNHLY and CDR2 FYNNEI. The chain's CDR3 is CASSDRTVRGGYIQYF. The CDR3 nucleotides read TGTGCCAGCAGCGATAGGACAGTCAGAGGGGGGTACATTCAGTACTTC.

This chain uses TRBV6-1 with TRBJ2-7, with 8 bases matching TRBD1. V gave up 6 bases and J gave up 0 bases; unmatched junction bases: 13. The length of the CDR3 is 17 residues. Germline CDR1 reads MNHNS; CDR2 reads SASEGT. This chain's CDR3 is CASSPHRDRLSSYEQYF. The CDR3 nucleotides are TGTGCCAGCAGCCCCCACCGGGACAGGTTGAGCTCCTACGAGCAGTACTTC.

This clonotype turned up a few times. The chain is built from TRBV6-1 and TRBJ1-5; no clear D. CDR3 length: 12 residues. Germline CDR1 is MNHNS and CDR2 is SASEGT. V lost 2 bases and J 3 bases, leaving 2 bases between the germline ends. Written as DNA, the CDR3 is TGTGCCAGCAGTGAAATCAATCAGCCCCAGCATTTT. It codes for CASSEINQPQHF.

V usage is TRBV28 and J usage is TRBJ1-2; TRBD1 agrees at 7 bases. V trimming: 6 bases; J trimming: 8 bases; junction bases outside the gene matches: 9. Germline values: CDR1 MDHEN, CDR2 SYDVKM. This CDR3 region has 13 residues. As DNA, the CDR3 is TGTGCCAGCAGACCCACAGGGGATAAGGGCTACACCTTC. Encoded protein: CASRPTGDKGYTF.

This clonotype appeared a few times. The rearrangement joins TRBV6-1 to TRBJ1-1, with 7 nucleotides matching TRBD1. Germline assignment: CDR1 MNHNS and CDR2 SASEGT. This CDR3 is 15 amino acids long. The junction had 15 bases not matched to a gene; V was cut back by 10 bases and J by 4 bases. DNA of the CDR3: TGTGCCATCCGACAGGGTATCTCTGGGGGCACTGAAGCTTTCTTT. Translating gives CAIRQGISGGTEAFF.